The 18 T cell receptor beta chains given below trace back to one sample, sequenced in a study of neurological immune-mediated disorders. This sample's time point: longitudinal time-point 2. MiXCR, run by TCRdb on the 5' RACE reads, gives a single entry per CDR3 protein. The table records roughly 60,000 distinct CDR3 sequences, around 10% of them present only once. Specimen: PBMCs. These receptors originate from a man under 40 in good health.

This clonotype has at least ten counts. V and J are TRBV7-2 and TRBJ2-4, with D maybe TRBD2 (6 bases). The germline V gene encodes CDR1 SGHTA and CDR2 FQGNSA. The CDR3 is 18 residues long. Trimming removed 1 base at V and 6 bases at J, with 22 bases between. The CDR3 here is CASSLGISGNQNLNIQYF. The CDR3 coding sequence is TGTGCCAGCAGCTTAGGCATTAGCGGAAACCAAAACTTAAACATTCAGTACTTC. The full variable domain, its missing parts supplied by reference TRBV7-2 and TRBJ2-4, is GAGVSQSPSNKVTEKGKDVELRCDPISGHTALYWYRQSLGQGLEFLIYFQGNSAPDKSGLPSDRFSAERTGGSVSTLTIQRTQQEDSAVYLCASSLGISGNQNLNIQYFGAGTRLSVL.

This clonotype was found many times. The rearrangement joins TRBV5-1 to TRBJ1-2; a possible D gene is TRBD1 (6 bases). The germline V and J ends were trimmed by 1 base and 7 bases, with 20 bases remaining between them. CDR1 is SGHRS and CDR2 is YFSETQ in the germline V gene. This CDR3 comprises 16 residues. CDR3 DNA sequence: TGCGCCAGCAGCTTGAGGTGGACAGCCGAGACGGGTGGCTACACCTTC. It yields the protein CASSLRWTAETGGYTF. The complete variable domain, with remaining parts taken from reference TRBV5-1 and TRBJ1-2, reads KAGVTQTPRYLIKTRGQQVTLSCSPISGHRSVSWYQQTPGQGLQFLFEYFSETQRNKGNFPGRFSGRQFSNSRSEMNVSTLELGDSALYLCASSLRWTAETGGYTFGSGTRLTVV.

This clonotype has at least ten counts. The chain links TRBV28 to TRBJ2-3; D is possibly TRBD1 (6 bases). This CDR3 has 16 amino acids. Germline V gives CDR1 MDHEN, CDR2 SYDVKM. The germline V and J ends were trimmed by 4 bases and 2 bases, with 16 bases remaining between them. CDR3 DNA: TGTGCCAGCAGTTCGGCTGACAGGAGTTCCACAGATACGCAGTATTTT. It is translated as CASSSADRSSTDTQYF.

This clonotype has ten or more counts. This chain links TRBV2 with TRBJ1-5; TRBD1 matches at 7 bases. This CDR3 spans 12 amino acids. Trimming cost V 9 bases and J 5 bases; bases outside gene matches: 4. Germline CDR1 and CDR2: SNHLY and FYNNEI. The CDR3 protein is CASGTEDQPQHF. CDR3 nucleotide sequence: TGTGCCAGTGGGACAGAGGATCAGCCCCAGCATTTT.

This clonotype has at least ten counts. The V gene is TRBV6-6, the J gene TRBJ1-4; D uncertain. Trimming removed 2 bases at V and 3 bases at J, with 10 bases between. In germline, CDR1 is MNHNY, CDR2 SVGAGI (reference sequence). The CDR3 covers 15 residues. The CDR3 DNA is TGTGCCAGCAGTTACGGCACATCTGCTAATGAAAAACTGTTTTTT. Protein sequence: CASSYGTSANEKLFF.

This clonotype came up many times. The V and J genes are TRBV7-8 and TRBJ2-3, with no clear D. The CDR3 has 12 residues. Germline values: CDR1 SGHVS, CDR2 FQNEAQ. Trimming shortened V by 1 base and J by 5 bases, and 4 bases separated the two germline ends. In DNA form, the CDR3 reads TGTGCCAGCAGCTTAGTTATAGATACGCAGTATTTT. This sequence encodes CASSLVIDTQYF.

This clonotype was recorded a few times. V is TRBV20-1 and J is TRBJ2-1, with 7 bases matching TRBD1. In germline, CDR1 is DFQATT, CDR2 SNEGSKA (reference sequence). Trimming cost V 5 bases and J 8 bases; bases outside gene matches: 6. CDR3 length: 12 residues. The CDR3 reads CSAVQGRHEQFF. The CDR3, as DNA: TGCAGTGCTGTACAGGGGCGCCATGAGCAGTTCTTC.

J is TRBJ2-3 and V is TRBV9; D possibly corresponds to TRBD2 (6 bases). The CDR3 consists of 15 residues. Germline CDR1 is SGDLS and CDR2 is YYNGEE. V was cut by 1 base and J by 0 bases, with 9 bases left in between. The CDR3: CASSVLGRSTDTQYF. Here the CDR3 DNA reads TGTGCCAGCAGCGTACTCGGGAGAAGCACAGATACGCAGTATTTT. Full variable domain (outside the CDR3, taken from reference TRBV9 and TRBJ2-3): DSGVTQTPKHLITATGQRVTLRCSPRSGDLSVYWYQQSLDQGLQFLIQYYNGEERAKGNILERFSAQQFPDLHSELNLSSLELGDSALYFCASSVLGRSTDTQYFGPGTRLTVL.

This clonotype was recorded only once. The chain joins TRBV19 to TRBJ2-5; D gene unclear. This CDR3 has 14 residues. Trimming shortened V by 3 bases and J by 1 base, and 9 bases separated the two germline ends. Germline CDR1 and CDR2: LNHDA and SQIVND (reference sequence). CDR3 in DNA: TGTGCCAGTAGTATCGGGCTGGGCCAAGAGACCCAGTACTTC. Its translation: CASSIGLGQETQYF.

This clonotype was detected many times. The chain joins TRBV6-2 or TRBV6-3 to TRBJ2-5; 13 bases line up with TRBD2. Trimming removed 5 bases from V and 4 bases from J; junction bases left unmatched: 7. Germline lookup yields CDR1 MNHEY and CDR2 SVGEGT. The CDR3 is 16 amino acids. In DNA form, the CDR3 reads TGTGCCAGCAGTAGGACTAGCGGGAGTTTTAGAGAGACCCAGTACTTC. Encoded protein: CASSRTSGSFRETQYF.

This clonotype was picked up many times. The chain employs TRBV7-3 and TRBJ2-3, with D possibly called TRBD1 or TRBD2 (5 bases each). CDR3 length: 16 amino acids. The germline V gene has CDR1 SGHTA and CDR2 FQGTGA. V shed 2 bases and J shed 1 base, with 13 bases lying between them. The CDR3 reads CASSLGTLGGTDTQYF. DNA for the CDR3: TGTGCCAGCAGCTTAGGAACCTTGGGGGGCACAGATACGCAGTATTTT.

This clonotype showed up just once. J is TRBJ2-5 and V is TRBV28, with D possibly TRBD1 on 6 matching bases. Germline loops: CDR1 MDHEN, CDR2 SYDVKM. V dropped 7 bases and J dropped 5 bases, with 14 bases sitting between them. This CDR3 is 13 amino acids long. CDR3 loop: CASTDRTVETQYF. As DNA, the CDR3 is TGTGCCAGCACCGATCGGACAGTCGAGACCCAGTACTTC.

This clonotype has a count of ten or more. V usage is TRBV20-1 and J usage is TRBJ1-5, with TRBD1 identical over 10 bases. Trimming removed 4 bases from V and 5 bases from J; junction bases left unmatched: 2. This CDR3 spans 13 amino acids. Germline-derived CDR1 and CDR2 are DFQATT and SNEGSKA (reference sequence). The chain's CDR3 is CSATGQGHQPQHF. DNA for the CDR3: TGCAGTGCTACGGGACAGGGGCATCAGCCCCAGCATTTT.

This clonotype was seen repeatedly, ten times or more. The chain combines TRBV5-1 with TRBJ2-5; D gene uncertain. Germline CDR1 SGHRS, CDR2 YFSETQ. The CDR3 has 11 amino acids. With 2 bases removed from V and 3 bases from J, the gap between germline ends came to 2 bases. The CDR3 DNA sequence: TGCGCCAGCAGCTTCGAAGAGACCCAGTACTTC. This codes for CASSFEETQYF.

This clonotype was counted at least ten times. The V gene is TRBV5-1, the J gene TRBJ2-1, with D tentatively TRBD1 (6 bases). Germline V lookup: CDR1 SGHRS, CDR2 YFSETQ. Between the trimmed V and J ends, which lost 0 bases and 6 bases, there was a span of 16 bases. The CDR3 runs 16 residues. The CDR3: CASSLEEGDLFNEQFF. CDR3 DNA: TGCGCCAGCAGCTTGGAAGAGGGGGATTTGTTCAATGAGCAGTTCTTC.

This clonotype was recorded at least ten times. The V gene is TRBV18, the J gene TRBJ2-7, with TRBD1 as a possible D gene (6 bases). V was trimmed by 4 bases and J by 6 bases, leaving 13 bases between them. The CDR3 has 13 residues. Germline CDR1 and CDR2: KGHSH and LQKENI. The CDR3 DNA reads TGTGCCAGCTCACAATTTGAGGGGGTCGAGCAGTACTTC. The encoded protein is CASSQFEGVEQYF.

This clonotype occurred many times. The V and J genes are TRBV28 and TRBJ2-3; D is undetermined. V lost 4 bases, J lost 2 bases, and 13 bases lay in between. In germline, CDR1 is MDHEN, CDR2 SYDVKM. CDR3 length: 15 amino acids. The CDR3 DNA sequence: TGTGCCAGCAGTTACCTCGACCAGATCACAGATACGCAGTATTTT. This encodes CASSYLDQITDTQYF.

This clonotype was seen at least ten times. This chain connects TRBV5-1 to TRBJ2-1; TRBD2 agrees at 12 bases. V lost 3 bases to trimming and J lost 2 bases; unmatched junction nucleotides: 3. Germline lookup yields CDR1 SGHRS and CDR2 YFSETQ. There are 16 residues in the CDR3. DNA of the CDR3: TGCGCCAGCAGCTCCAGACTAGCGGGAGCCTACAATGAGCAGTTCTTC. It codes for CASSSRLAGAYNEQFF.